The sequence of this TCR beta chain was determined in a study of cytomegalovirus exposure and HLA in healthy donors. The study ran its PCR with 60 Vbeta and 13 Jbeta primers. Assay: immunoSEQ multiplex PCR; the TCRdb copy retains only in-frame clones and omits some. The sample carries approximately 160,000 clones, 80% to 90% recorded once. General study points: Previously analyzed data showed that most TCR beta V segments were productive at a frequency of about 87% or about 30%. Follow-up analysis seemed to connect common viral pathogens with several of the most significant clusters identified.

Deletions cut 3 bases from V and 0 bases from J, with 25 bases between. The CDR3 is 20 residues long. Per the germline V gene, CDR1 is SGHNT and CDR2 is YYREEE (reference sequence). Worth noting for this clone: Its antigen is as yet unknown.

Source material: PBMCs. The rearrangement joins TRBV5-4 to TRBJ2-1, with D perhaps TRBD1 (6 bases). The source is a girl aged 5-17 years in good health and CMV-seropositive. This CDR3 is CASSSPPPMRTDLSYNEQFF. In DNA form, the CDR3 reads TGTGCCAGCAGCTCGCCCCCGCCCATGAGGACAGACCTCTCCTACAATGAGCAGTTCTTC.